The next 20 T cell receptor beta chains were all read from a single sample in a study of cytotoxic CD8 clonotypes in ibrutinib-treated CLL (dated by TCRdb to the early 2020s). The label giving this sample's time point can be read as: approximately eleven months on ibrutinib. The method behind the library was the immunoSEQ multiplex PCR assay. TCRdb mirrors the immuneACCESS table, restricted to in-frame sequences. Some clones are absent from its copies; in checked studies, under half trace to an unresolved V gene, and the reason for the others is unknown. This sample lists 150,000 to 200,000 clones; around 84% were detected once. Around 2.1% of the sample comes from the top ten. The material was PBMCs, obtained after 12 months of ibrutinib treatment. The origin of the receptors is a human donor with chronic lymphocytic leukemia.

The chain combines TRBV7-9 with TRBJ1-1; D call uncertain. This CDR3 is built from 12 residues. V was pared by 1 base and J by 5 bases, with 5 bases between. Germline lookup yields CDR1 SEHNR and CDR2 FQNEAQ (reference sequence). The CDR3 here is CASSLEQTEAFF. The CDR3 bases are TGTGCCAGCAGCTTAGAGCAGACTGAAGCTTTCTTT.

The gene calls are TRBV5-6 and TRBJ2-1; D tentatively reads TRBD1 or TRBD2 (6 bases each). This CDR3 spans 15 amino acids. Per the germline V gene, CDR1 is SGHDT and CDR2 is YYEEEE. V was cut by 2 bases and J by 9 bases, with 18 bases left in between. The CDR3 DNA sequence: TGTGCCAGCAGCTTTAGGGGGGCCCCAATAGTTGAGCAGTTCTTC. Residues: CASSFRGAPIVEQFF. Looking up the rest from reference TRBV5-6 and TRBJ2-1 gives the full variable domain: DAGVTQSPTHLIKTRGQQVTLRCSPKSGHDTVSWYQQALGQGPQFIFQYYEEEERQRGNFPDRFSGHQFPNYSSELNVNALLLGDSALYLCASSFRGAPIVEQFFGPGTRLTVL.

The rearrangement links TRBV7-9 to TRBJ1-1; TRBD1 agrees at 8 bases. The CDR3 runs to 15 residues. Unmatched junction bases numbered 8, after V lost 5 bases and J lost 3 bases. CDR1 and CDR2 (germline): SEHNR, FQNEAQ (reference sequence). The CDR3 spells CASSLLGQGHTEAFF. The CDR3 nucleotides read TGTGCCAGCAGCCTGCTCGGACAGGGTCACACTGAAGCTTTCTTT.

J is TRBJ1-2 and V is TRBV19, with 8 bases fitting TRBD1. J lost 5 bases, V lost 4 bases, and 6 bases had no gene match. The CDR3 spans 14 residues. Germline V lookup: CDR1 LNHDA, CDR2 SQIVND (reference sequence). Here the CDR3 reads CASSTSGGSYGYTF. The CDR3, as DNA: TGTGCCAGTAGTACCTCAGGGGGCAGTTATGGCTACACCTTC.

This clone was seen only a few times. V gene TRBV6-5 combines with J gene TRBJ1-2; 7 bases line up with TRBD1. Germline CDR1 MNHEY, CDR2 SVGAGI. V was clipped by 5 bases and J by 5 bases; unmatched bases: 11. The CDR3 has 15 residues. For the CDR3, the DNA is TGTGCCAGCAGTGTGAGACAGGGTAGGGTATATGGCTACACCTTC. Translated: CASSVRQGRVYGYTF.

The gene calls are TRBV7-2 and TRBJ2-7; 10 bases fit TRBD1. Germline V gene sequence: CDR1 SGHTA, CDR2 FQGNSA. The CDR3 contains 15 residues. V was clipped by 5 bases and J by 4 bases; unmatched bases: 8. CDR3 residues: CASSGGTGARYEQYF. The CDR3 coding sequence is TGTGCCAGCAGCGGGGGGACAGGGGCCCGGTACGAGCAGTACTTC.

The rearrangement uses TRBV10-3 and TRBJ2-2; TRBD2 matches 10 bases. Trimming cost V 6 bases and J 5 bases; bases outside gene matches: 6. This CDR3 is 15 amino acids long. CDR1 is ENHRY, CDR2 SYGVKD, per germline. CDR3 residues: CAIRGTSDRTGELFF. The DNA for the CDR3 is TGTGCCATCAGGGGGACTAGCGATAGAACCGGGGAGCTGTTTTTT.

The V call is TRBV7-9, the J call TRBJ2-2, with 8 nucleotides matching TRBD1. The V gene end was trimmed by 5 bases and the J gene end by 4 bases; junction bases not matched to a gene: 3. This CDR3 is 14 amino acids long. CDR1 and CDR2 (germline): SEHNR, FQNEAQ (reference sequence). The CDR3 coding sequence is TGTGCCAGCAGCCAGACAGGGGCCACCGGGGAGCTGTTTTTT. Its protein product is CASSQTGATGELFF.

The chain carries TRBV6-5 and TRBJ2-3; D is perhaps TRBD2 (6 bases). This CDR3 has 11 residues. The germline V and J ends were trimmed by 4 bases and 10 bases, with 9 bases remaining between them. CDR1 is MNHEY, CDR2 SVGAGI, per germline. CDR3 loop: CASSWRGAQYF. The CDR3 bases are TGTGCCAGCAGTTGGAGGGGCGCGCAGTATTTT.

V is TRBV5-6 and J is TRBJ2-4; 9 nucleotides align to TRBD1. V gave up 4 bases and J gave up 0 bases; unmatched junction bases: 5. The CDR3 is 16 residues long. Germline CDR1 SGHDT, CDR2 YYEEEE. CDR3 nucleotide sequence: TGTGCCAGCAGCGGACAGGGGCGGGGAGCCAAAAACATTCAGTACTTC. It yields the protein CASSGQGRGAKNIQYF. The whole variable domain, filled in from reference TRBV5-6 and TRBJ2-4, reads DAGVTQSPTHLIKTRGQQVTLRCSPKSGHDTVSWYQQALGQGPQFIFQYYEEEERQRGNFPDRFSGHQFPNYSSELNVNALLLGDSALYLCASSGQGRGAKNIQYFGAGTRLSVL.

CDR3 coding DNA: TGTGCCAGTGAACAACGGGAGACCCAGTACTTC. Translating gives CASEQRETQYF. V and J are TRBV18 and TRBJ2-5; D ambiguous. Germline CDR1 reads KGHSH; CDR2 reads LQKENI. Trimming took 9 bases from V and 5 from J, leaving 10 bases between them. The CDR3 totals 11 residues.

As DNA, the CDR3 is TGTGCCAGCAGCTTGGACCCCGGACGCAATCAGCCCCAGCATTTT. Its translation is CASSLDPGRNQPQHF. The rearrangement uses TRBV5-4 and TRBJ1-5, with unresolved D. Trimming pared 0 bases from V and 2 bases from J, leaving 9 bases between. The germline CDR1 and CDR2 sequences are SGHNT and YYREEE (reference sequence). This CDR3 has 15 amino acids.

The V call is TRBV28, the J call TRBJ2-1, with 10 bases aligning to TRBD1. CDR3 size: 16 residues. The trim removed 7 bases at V and 6 bases at J, leaving 12 bases unmatched. Per the germline V gene, CDR1 is MDHEN and CDR2 is SYDVKM. The DNA of the CDR3 is TGTGCCAGCACTTTTTCCGGGACAGGGGATCGCAATGAGCAGTTCTTC. Amino acids: CASTFSGTGDRNEQFF.

The chain employs TRBV6-4 and TRBJ2-3; D is unclear. The CDR3 consists of 15 residues. Germline-derived CDR1 and CDR2 are MRHNA and SNTAGT. Trimming took 4 bases from V and 2 from J, leaving 13 bases between them. CDR3 in amino acids: CASSASAVPTDTQYF. The CDR3 DNA reads as TGTGCCAGCAGTGCTAGTGCGGTACCCACAGATACGCAGTATTTT.

The rearrangement joins TRBV19 to TRBJ1-2; 10 bases agree with TRBD1. The trim removed 2 bases at V and 1 base at J, leaving 7 bases unmatched. Germline CDR1 is LNHDA and CDR2 is SQIVND (reference sequence). This CDR3 has 17 residues. The CDR3 protein is CASSILPGQGINYGYTF. The CDR3 DNA is TGTGCCAGTAGTATACTCCCGGGACAGGGGATTAACTATGGCTACACCTTC.

The chain combines TRBV6-9 with TRBJ2-7; D is possibly TRBD1 (5 bases). In germline, CDR1 is MNHGY, CDR2 SVAAGI. The V end was cut by 5 bases, the J end by 5 bases, with 25 bases between. The CDR3 is 17 amino acids. CDR3 sequence: CASSKLGPTVPVHEQYF. The CDR3 DNA follows: TGTGCCAGCAGTAAGTTGGGTCCGACAGTCCCTGTGCACGAGCAGTACTTC.

V gene TRBV11-3 combines with J gene TRBJ1-3; no firm D call. Trimming cost V 3 bases and J 7 bases, with 13 bases left between them. Germline V gene sequence: CDR1 SGHNT, CDR2 YENEEA. The CDR3 is 14 residues long. The CDR3 sequence is CASSFPGTANTIYF. In nucleotides, the CDR3 is TGTGCCAGCAGCTTCCCCGGAACTGCTAACACCATATATTTT.

The chain is built from TRBV29-1 and TRBJ2-1; 11 nucleotides line up with TRBD2. With V trimmed by 5 bases and J by 6 bases, 12 bases remained unmatched. Germline-derived CDR1 and CDR2 are SQVTM and ANQGSEA. The CDR3 covers 16 residues. In DNA, the CDR3 is TGCAGCGTTAAAATAGCGGGAGGGCCCATCGCCAATGAGCAGTTCTTC. The encoded protein is CSVKIAGGPIANEQFF.

The V call is TRBV5-8, the J call TRBJ2-1, with D perhaps matching TRBD1 (6 bases). The ends were cut back, 5 bases at V and 1 base at J, with 19 bases in the middle. CDR1 SGHTS and CDR2 YDEGEE come from the germline V gene. The CDR3 loop spans 17 amino acids. The CDR3, as DNA: TGTGCCAGCAGTCCTGACCGACAGGTTCGGTCCTACAATGAGCAGTTCTTC. Translation: CASSPDRQVRSYNEQFF.

V usage is TRBV19 and J usage is TRBJ1-2; 8 bases fit TRBD1. V lost 6 bases to trimming and J lost 4 bases; unmatched junction nucleotides: 7. The CDR3 loop spans 14 amino acids. CDR1 LNHDA and CDR2 SQIVND come from the germline V gene (reference sequence). For the CDR3, the DNA is TGTGCCAGTAGGGACAGGGATCGATTCTATGGCTACACCTTC. It is translated as CASRDRDRFYGYTF.